This TCR beta chain came from a study of OX40 agonist ivuxolimab in advanced cancers. Profiling relied on immunoSEQ multiplex PCR, and the TCRdb table lists in-frame clones only, not all of them. The table lists some 70,000 clones, approximately 80% of them singletons, with around 8.2% in the top ten. Patients with autoimmune history or systemic immunosuppression were excluded. In germline, CDR1 is SNHLY, CDR2 FYNNEI. V lost 6 bases, J lost 0 bases, and 14 bases lay in between. There are 15 residues in the CDR3. The sample in question was CD4+ or CD8+ T cells sorted from blood, obtained in a trial of the OX40 agonist ivuxolimab. This sequence joins TRBV2 and TRBJ1-1; D is uncertain. The source of this sequence is an adult with an advanced solid tumor such as melanoma, head and neck, liver or kidney cancer. CDR3 bases: TGTGCCAGCAGGGAAACCCCTGCGGTGAACACTGAAGCTTTCTTT. Amino acids: CASRETPAVNTEAFF.